A single sample gave rise to the 9 T cell receptor beta chains below, sequenced in a study of human T cells and chemical hapten exposure. Time point given: patch test 1, 2 weeks after DPC sensitization. The treatment denotes: therapeutic diphenylcyclopropenone sensitization with weekly scalp DPC. TCRdb analysed the RACE reads with MiXCR anew, one entry per CDR3 protein. This sample yields 150,000 or so distinct CDR3 sequences, of which more than 12% are seen a single time; less than 2% belongs to the top ten. Material: whole blood, obtained in connection with sensitization to the hapten diphenylcyclopropenone (DPC). Receptor source: a woman aged 25 to 39 with alopecia areata. Some clones in this sample may be carry-over from other donors' samples.

This clonotype was counted between two and nine times. The chain links TRBV4-2 to TRBJ2-1; 8 bases are shared with TRBD1. The CDR3 is 15 amino acids. The V gene end was trimmed by 0 bases and the J gene end by 7 bases; junction bases not matched to a gene: 5. Germline V gene lookup returns CDR1 LGHNA and CDR2 YNFKEQ. The CDR3 DNA sequence: TGTGCCAGCAGCCAAGATGGACAGGGCGGGAATGAGCAGTTCTTC. It specifies CASSQDGQGGNEQFF.

This rearrangement joins TRBV5-4 to TRBJ2-2; D remains unclear. In germline, CDR1 is SGHNT, CDR2 YYREEE (reference sequence). Deletions cut 4 bases from V and 6 bases from J, with 16 bases between. CDR3 length: 15 residues. The CDR3 region has the DNA TGTGCCAGCAGCCCCCAACTCACAGATCCCGGGGAGCTGTTTTTT. Translated: CASSPQLTDPGELFF.

This clonotype was counted a few times. V gene TRBV28 combines with J gene TRBJ2-1, with 8 nucleotides matching TRBD2. CDR1 and CDR2 from the germline V gene are MDHEN and SYDVKM. Trimming removed 6 bases from V and 8 bases from J; junction bases left unmatched: 0. The CDR3 has 11 amino acids. The CDR3 coding sequence is TGTGCCAGCAGGCGGGGGGATGAGCAGTTCTTC. Its translation is CASRRGDEQFF.

This clonotype was detected a few times. The rearrangement joins TRBV7-3 to TRBJ1-1; no clear D. Germline CDR1 reads SGHTA; CDR2 reads FQGTGA. CDR3 length: 13 residues. Between the trimmed V and J ends, which lost 4 bases and 1 base, there was a span of 7 bases. CDR3 amino acids: CASSSDKNTEAFF. DNA for the CDR3: TGTGCCAGCAGCTCTGACAAGAACACTGAAGCTTTCTTT.

This clonotype came up a few times. This chain connects TRBV5-1 to TRBJ2-7; 11 nucleotides align to TRBD2. V shed 2 bases, J shed 5 bases, and the junction held 6 bases outside the gene matches. The CDR3 spans 15 residues. Germline V CDR1 and CDR2: SGHRS, YFSETQ. The CDR3 DNA reads as TGCGCCAGCAGCTTCGAACTAGCGGGAGTCGACGAGCAGTACTTC. It is translated as CASSFELAGVDEQYF.

This sequence joins TRBV4-1 and TRBJ1-6, with D tentatively TRBD1 (6 bases). The germline V gene encodes CDR1 MGHRA and CDR2 YSYEKL. The CDR3 consists of 17 residues. The ends were cut back, 6 bases at V and 10 bases at J, with 25 bases in the middle. The CDR3 nucleotides are TGCGCCAGCAGACTCGGCGTTCGAGGGGGAGGTTACTCACCCCTCCACTTT. As protein: CASRLGVRGGGYSPLHF.

The V gene is TRBV27, the J gene TRBJ1-1; 9 bases match TRBD1. CDR3 length: 15 residues. Germline V gives CDR1 MNHEY, CDR2 SMNVEV (reference sequence). Trimming took 4 bases from V and 2 from J; bases not matched to a gene: 5. CDR3 residues: CASSWGGQGNTEAFF. CDR3 DNA: TGTGCCAGCAGTTGGGGGGGACAGGGAAACACTGAAGCTTTCTTT.

In its sample, this clonotype was seen many times. The chain joins TRBV6-5 to TRBJ2-5; D gene ambiguous. With 5 bases removed from V and 2 bases from J, the gap between germline ends came to 15 bases. CDR3 length equals 15 residues. Germline loops: CDR1 MNHEY, CDR2 SVGAGI. The CDR3 DNA reads TGTGCCAGCAGTACCCGCACTGGCGGTCAAGAGACCCAGTACTTC. Protein sequence: CASSTRTGGQETQYF.

About this clonotype: At one end the junction does not follow the germline gene, possibly because of a read error. This chain connects TRBV28 to TRBJ2-1; no reliable D call. In germline, CDR1 is MDHEN, CDR2 SYDVKM. This CDR3 is 13 amino acids long. The chain's CDR3 is CASRPREDNERFF. The CDR3 DNA sequence: TGTGCCAGCAGACCGCGAGAAGACAATGAGCGGTTCTTC.